Given below is one T cell receptor (beta chain) in context. The antigen remains undetermined. These data originate in a study of post-analysis software for immune sequencing data. TCR beta libraries were prepared from cDNA with unique molecular identifiers. TCRdb called the PCR reads again in MiXCR, with one record for every CDR3 protein. The table includes 650,000 to 850,000 distinct CDR3 sequences, roughly 46% detected once. Study-wide results and caveats: Higher frequency in patients than in controls was seen for about five TRBV segments, with TRBV5-6, TRBV5-1 and TRBV20-1 among them. There was significantly lower normalized Chao1 diversity in multiple sclerosis patients than in controls.

Germline loops: CDR1 SQVTM, CDR2 ANQGSEA. The CDR3 consists of 12 residues. Trimming pared 6 bases from V and 3 bases from J, leaving 8 bases between. Sequencing was performed on blood. The receptor comes from a girl aged 10-17 years with multiple sclerosis. V gene TRBV29-1 combines with J gene TRBJ2-2; D gene unclear. CDR3 nucleotides: TGCAGCGTCGCTAGGGACACCGGGGAGCTGTTTTTT. Translation: CSVARDTGELFF.